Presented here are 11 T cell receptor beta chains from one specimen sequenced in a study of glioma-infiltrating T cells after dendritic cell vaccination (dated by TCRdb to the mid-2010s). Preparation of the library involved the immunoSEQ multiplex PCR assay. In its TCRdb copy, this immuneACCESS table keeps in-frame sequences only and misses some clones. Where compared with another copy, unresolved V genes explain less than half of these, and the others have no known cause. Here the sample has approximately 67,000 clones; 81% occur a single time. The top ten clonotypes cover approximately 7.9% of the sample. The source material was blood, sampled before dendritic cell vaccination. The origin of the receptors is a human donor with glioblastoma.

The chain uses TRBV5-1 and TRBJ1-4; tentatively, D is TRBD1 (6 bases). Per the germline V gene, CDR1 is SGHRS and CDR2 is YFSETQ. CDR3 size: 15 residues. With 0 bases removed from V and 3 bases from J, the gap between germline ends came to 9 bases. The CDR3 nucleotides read TGCGCCAGCAGCTTGGGGTCAGGGGCTAATGAAAAACTGTTTTTT. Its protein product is CASSLGSGANEKLFF.

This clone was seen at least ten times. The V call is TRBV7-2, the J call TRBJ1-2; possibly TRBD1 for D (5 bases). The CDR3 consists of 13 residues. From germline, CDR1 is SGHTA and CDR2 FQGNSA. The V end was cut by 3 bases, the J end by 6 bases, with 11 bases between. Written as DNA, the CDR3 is TGTGCCAGCAGCTTCGGGGGGTTAGATGGCTACACCTTC. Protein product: CASSFGGLDGYTF.

The CDR3 nucleotides are TGTGCCGTCAATTACAGGGGATCGTCCACTGAAGCTTTCTTT. Its translation: CAVNYRGSSTEAFF. The J gene is TRBJ1-1, the V gene TRBV6-1; the match to TRBD1 covers 7 bases. After removal of 11 bases from V and 4 bases from J, the junction contained 13 bases not matched to a gene. CDR1 MNHNS and CDR2 SASEGT come from the germline V gene. There are 14 residues in the CDR3.

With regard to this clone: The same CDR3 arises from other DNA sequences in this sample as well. CDR3 sequence (DNA): TGTGCCAGCAGCGTAGACGGGAGCACAGATACGCAGTATTTT. It yields the protein CASSVDGSTDTQYF. The J gene is TRBJ2-3, the V gene TRBV9; D is ambiguous. This CDR3 comprises 14 residues. V lost 0 bases, J lost 0 bases, and 5 bases lay in between. Per germline, CDR1 SGDLS and CDR2 YYNGEE.

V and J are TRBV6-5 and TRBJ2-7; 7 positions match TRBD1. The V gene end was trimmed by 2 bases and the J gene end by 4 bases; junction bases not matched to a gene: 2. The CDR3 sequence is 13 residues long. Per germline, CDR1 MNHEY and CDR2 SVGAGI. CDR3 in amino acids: CASSYVQGYEQYF. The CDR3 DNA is TGTGCCAGCAGTTACGTACAGGGGTACGAGCAGTACTTC.

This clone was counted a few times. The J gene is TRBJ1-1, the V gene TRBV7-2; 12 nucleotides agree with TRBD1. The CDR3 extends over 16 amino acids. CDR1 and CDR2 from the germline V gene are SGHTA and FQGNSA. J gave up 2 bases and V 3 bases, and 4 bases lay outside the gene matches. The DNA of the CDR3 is TGTGCCAGCAGCTTTCACGGGACAGGGGGCAACACTGAAGCTTTCTTT. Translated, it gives CASSFHGTGGNTEAFF.

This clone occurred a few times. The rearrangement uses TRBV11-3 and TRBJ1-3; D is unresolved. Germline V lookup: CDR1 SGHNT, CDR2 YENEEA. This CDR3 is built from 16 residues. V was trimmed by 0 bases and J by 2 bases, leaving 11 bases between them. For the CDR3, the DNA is TGTGCCAGCAGCTTAGAAGGCGGGTTCACTGGAAACACCATATATTTT. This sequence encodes CASSLEGGFTGNTIYF.

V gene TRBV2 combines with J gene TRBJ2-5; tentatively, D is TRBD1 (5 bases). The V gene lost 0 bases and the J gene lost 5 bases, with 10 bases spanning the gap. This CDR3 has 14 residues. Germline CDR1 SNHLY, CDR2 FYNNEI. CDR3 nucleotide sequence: TGTGCCAGCAGTGAAGCGGGGCCAAGGGAGACCCAGTACTTC. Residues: CASSEAGPRETQYF.

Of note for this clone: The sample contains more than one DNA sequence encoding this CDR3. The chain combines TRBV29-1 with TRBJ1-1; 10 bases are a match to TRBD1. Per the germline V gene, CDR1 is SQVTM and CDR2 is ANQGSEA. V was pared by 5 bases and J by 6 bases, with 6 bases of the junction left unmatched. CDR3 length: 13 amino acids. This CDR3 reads CSVPGQGIAEAFF. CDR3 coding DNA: TGCAGCGTTCCGGGACAGGGGATCGCTGAAGCTTTCTTT.

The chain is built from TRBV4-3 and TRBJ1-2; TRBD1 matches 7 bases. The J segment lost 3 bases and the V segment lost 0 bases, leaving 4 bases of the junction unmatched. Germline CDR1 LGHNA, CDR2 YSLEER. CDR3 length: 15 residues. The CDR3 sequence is CASSQDKGAHYGYTF. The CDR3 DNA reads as TGCGCCAGCAGCCAAGATAAGGGGGCACACTATGGCTACACCTTC.

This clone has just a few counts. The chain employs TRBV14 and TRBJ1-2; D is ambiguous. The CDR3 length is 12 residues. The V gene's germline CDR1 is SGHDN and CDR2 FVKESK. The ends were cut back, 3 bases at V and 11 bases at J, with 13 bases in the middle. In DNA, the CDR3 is TGTGCCAGCAGCCACAACGGAGGATGGTACACCTTC. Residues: CASSHNGGWYTF.